This T cell receptor (beta chain) was sequenced in a study of T cell changes during pregnancy in multiple sclerosis. V lost 1 base and J 1 base, leaving 10 bases between the germline ends. The CDR3 is 15 residues long. Germline V gene sequence: CDR1 SGHVS, CDR2 FQNEAQ. TCRdb's table, derived via immunoSEQ multiplex PCR, lists solely in-frame clones and lacks some. This repertoire shows some 80,000 clones, 89% found once; its top ten account for roughly 0.9%. J is TRBJ2-5 and V is TRBV7-8; D possibly corresponds to TRBD2 (5 bases). The TCR sequence derives from a female donor in good health, enrolled as a control in a pregnancy study. Sequenced material: peripheral blood, taken in the first trimester of pregnancy. This CDR3 reads CASSLGGGFQETQYF. The CDR3 DNA follows: TGTGCCAGCAGCTTAGGCGGCGGGTTCCAAGAGACCCAGTACTTC.